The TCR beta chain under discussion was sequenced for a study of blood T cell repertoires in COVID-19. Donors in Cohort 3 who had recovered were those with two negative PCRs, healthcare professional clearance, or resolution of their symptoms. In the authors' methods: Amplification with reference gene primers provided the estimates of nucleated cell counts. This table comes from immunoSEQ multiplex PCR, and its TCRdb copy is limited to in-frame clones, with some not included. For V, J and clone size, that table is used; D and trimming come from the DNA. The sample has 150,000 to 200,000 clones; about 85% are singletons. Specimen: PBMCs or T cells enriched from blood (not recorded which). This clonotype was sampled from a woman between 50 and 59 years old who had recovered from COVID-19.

This CDR3 reads CATHGQGGNQPQHF. The CDR3 coding sequence is TGTGCCACCCATGGACAGGGGGGGAATCAGCCCCAGCATTTT. This chain joins TRBV28 and TRBJ1-5, with TRBD1 matching over 10 bases. The CDR3 consists of 14 residues. CDR1 and CDR2 from the germline V gene are MDHEN and SYDVKM. The V and J ends lost 10 bases and 4 bases, in that order; junction bases with no gene match: 7.